The 15 T cell receptor beta chains below were found in one sample sequenced in a study of T cells in tumors after PD-1 blockade. Generated by immunoSEQ multiplex PCR, the TCRdb table keeps only in-frame clones and is missing some. The sample lists a few thousand clones, roughly 64% occurring once. This material consisted of tumor tissue, taken after anti-PD-1 treatment. These TCRs come from a human donor with cutaneous squamous cell carcinoma.

This clone has only one observation. CDR3 residues: CASSFYSGYYEQYF. For the CDR3, the DNA is TGTGCCAGCAGCTTTTACAGCGGGTACTACGAGCAGTACTTC. The chain joins TRBV11-2 to TRBJ2-7; tentatively, D is TRBD2 (6 bases). With 3 bases removed from V and 3 bases from J, the gap between germline ends came to 12 bases. Germline V gene data show CDR1 as SGHAT and CDR2 as FQNNGV. The CDR3 covers 14 residues.

This chain connects TRBV27 to TRBJ2-7; D is possibly TRBD2 (6 bases). Germline V gene lookup returns CDR1 MNHEY and CDR2 SMNVEV (reference sequence). V dropped 5 bases and J dropped 3 bases, with 14 bases sitting between them. This CDR3 contains 14 residues. Written as DNA, the CDR3 is TGTGCCAGCAGTCCCTTCACTAGCTACTACGAGCAGTACTTC. It yields the protein CASSPFTSYYEQYF.

The chain carries TRBV28 and TRBJ1-2; D is possibly TRBD1 (6 bases). Trimming stripped 2 bases from V and 8 bases from J, with 24 bases between. This CDR3 comprises 17 residues. The V gene's germline CDR1 is MDHEN and CDR2 SYDVKM. DNA for the CDR3: TGTGCCAGCAGTTTAAGTGAGTTGGGGGGCCGACAAGACGGCTACACCTTC. Residues: CASSLSELGGRQDGYTF.

The chain uses TRBV14 and TRBJ2-7; maybe TRBD1 (6 bases). The ends were cut back, 4 bases at V and 3 bases at J, with 13 bases in the middle. The CDR3 is 14 residues long. The V gene's germline CDR1 is SGHDN and CDR2 FVKESK. CDR3 region: CASSPHKDSYEQYF. The CDR3 region has the DNA TGTGCCAGCAGCCCCCACAAGGACAGCTACGAGCAGTACTTC.

On this clone: At the DNA level, this CDR3 is encoded by other sequences in the same sample as well. The chain employs TRBV27 and TRBJ2-5; D unresolved. Germline CDR1 is MNHEY and CDR2 is SMNVEV (reference sequence). This CDR3 spans 14 amino acids. V was clipped by 1 base and J by 2 bases, with 8 bases between them. The CDR3 loop reads CASSLLDSQETQYF. CDR3 nucleotide sequence: TGTGCCAGCAGTTTATTAGATTCACAAGAGACCCAGTACTTC.

This clone was picked up one time. The chain combines TRBV5-6 with TRBJ2-3; 7 bases match TRBD1. V gave up 1 base and J gave up 4 bases; unmatched junction bases: 12. The CDR3 covers 17 residues. Germline CDR1 SGHDT, CDR2 YYEEEE. CDR3 bases: TGTGCCAGCAGCTTGCAGTGGGCGACAGGGCGTGCAGATACGCAGTATTTT. This translates into CASSLQWATGRADTQYF.

The chain carries TRBV27 and TRBJ1-1; the D is unclear. CDR1 is MNHEY and CDR2 is SMNVEV in the germline V gene (reference sequence). The CDR3 has 14 residues. V lost 0 bases, J lost 8 bases, and 13 bases lay in between. The CDR3 sequence is CASSLSPGPGEAFF. Here the CDR3 DNA reads TGTGCCAGCAGTTTATCGCCTGGCCCGGGAGAAGCTTTCTTT.

This rearrangement joins TRBV27 to TRBJ2-3; no reliable D call. V lost 5 bases and J lost 1, with 7 bases in between. This CDR3 spans 13 amino acids. In germline, CDR1 is MNHEY, CDR2 SMNVEV (reference sequence). The CDR3 DNA follows: TGTGCCAGCAGTCGAACCGGCACAGATACGCAGTATTTT. This sequence encodes CASSRTGTDTQYF.

The J gene is TRBJ1-4, the V gene TRBV27; 7 bases line up with TRBD1. From germline, CDR1 is MNHEY and CDR2 SMNVEV (reference sequence). The CDR3 has 17 residues. Trimming took 6 bases from V and 8 from J; bases not matched to a gene: 18. As DNA, the CDR3 is TGTGCCAGCAGAGACCTCTCGGGACAGAAAGTGACCGAAAAACTGTTTTTT. This encodes CASRDLSGQKVTEKLFF. The full variable domain, completed using reference TRBV27 and TRBJ1-4, is EAQVTQNPRYLITVTGKKLTVTCSQNMNHEYMSWYRQDPGLGLRQIYYSMNVEVTDKGDVPEGYKVSRKEKRNFPLILESPSPNQTSLYFCASRDLSGQKVTEKLFFGSGTQLSVL.

The rearrangement links TRBV19 to TRBJ1-3; TRBD1 matches 7 bases. The CDR3 contains 14 residues. Per the germline V gene, CDR1 is LNHDA and CDR2 is SQIVND (reference sequence). V dropped 7 bases and J dropped 2; count of bases not matched to a gene: 5. The CDR3 DNA sequence: TGTGCCAGTATGGAGGGGACAGCTGGAAACACCATATATTTT. Protein: CASMEGTAGNTIYF. Combining the CDR3 with reference TRBV19 and TRBJ1-3 gives the whole variable domain DGGITQSPKYLFRKEGQNVTLSCEQNLNHDAMYWYRQDPGQGLRLIYYSQIVNDFQKGDIAEGYSVSREKKESFPLTVTSAQKNPTAFYLCASMEGTAGNTIYFGEGSWLTVV.

The chain links TRBV7-6 to TRBJ2-1; TRBD2 is a possible D gene (5 bases). V lost 5 bases to trimming and J lost 7 bases, with 18 bases between them. Germline CDR1 SGHVS, CDR2 FNYEAQ. The CDR3 covers 15 residues. DNA of the CDR3: TGTGCCAGCAGCCCGGCCGTGGGAGCGAGGAATGAGCAGTTCTTC. Amino acid sequence: CASSPAVGARNEQFF.

V and J are TRBV25-1 and TRBJ2-1, with 11 positions matching TRBD2. J was trimmed by 9 bases and V by 5 bases; bases with no gene match: 12. Germline-derived CDR1 and CDR2 are MGHDK and SYGVNS. This CDR3 comprises 16 residues. CDR3 region: CASSKSSSGGAGEQFF. For the CDR3, the DNA is TGTGCCAGCAGTAAAAGTAGTAGCGGGGGGGCGGGTGAGCAGTTCTTC.

The V gene is TRBV7-9, the J gene TRBJ2-7; possibly TRBD1 or TRBD2 for D (5 bases each). The germline V and J ends were trimmed by 8 bases and 1 base, with 21 bases remaining between them. This CDR3 is 16 amino acids long. Germline loops: CDR1 SEHNR, CDR2 FQNEAQ (reference sequence). The CDR3 reads CASSPPRDVGSYEQYF. The CDR3 DNA sequence: TGTGCCAGCTCCCCCCCAAGGGACGTTGGATCCTACGAGCAGTACTTC. The whole variable domain, remainder taken from reference TRBV7-9 and TRBJ2-7, is DTGVSQNPRHKITKRGQNVTFRCDPISEHNRLYWYRQTLGQGPEFLTYFQNEAQLEKSRLLSDRFSAERPKGSFSTLEIQRTEQGDSAMYLCASSPPRDVGSYEQYFGPGTRLTVT.

The count of this clone is one. The chain links TRBV2 to TRBJ1-5, with a tentative D call TRBD1 (6 bases). Germline lookup yields CDR1 SNHLY and CDR2 FYNNEI. This CDR3 contains 18 residues. Trimming removed 4 bases from V and 2 bases from J, with 21 bases in between. This chain's CDR3 is CASSASGVKNSGNQPQHF. CDR3 DNA: TGTGCCAGCAGTGCCTCAGGGGTTAAGAATAGTGGCAATCAGCCCCAGCATTTT.

The chain carries TRBV7-9 and TRBJ1-6; D remains ambiguous. The CDR3 loop spans 16 amino acids. V was trimmed by 6 bases and J by 0 bases, leaving 12 bases between them. In germline, CDR1 is SEHNR, CDR2 FQNEAQ (reference sequence). CDR3 in DNA: TGTGCCAGCAGTTTTACCGGGAGCTCCTATAATTCACCCCTCCACTTT. Encoded protein: CASSFTGSSYNSPLHF.